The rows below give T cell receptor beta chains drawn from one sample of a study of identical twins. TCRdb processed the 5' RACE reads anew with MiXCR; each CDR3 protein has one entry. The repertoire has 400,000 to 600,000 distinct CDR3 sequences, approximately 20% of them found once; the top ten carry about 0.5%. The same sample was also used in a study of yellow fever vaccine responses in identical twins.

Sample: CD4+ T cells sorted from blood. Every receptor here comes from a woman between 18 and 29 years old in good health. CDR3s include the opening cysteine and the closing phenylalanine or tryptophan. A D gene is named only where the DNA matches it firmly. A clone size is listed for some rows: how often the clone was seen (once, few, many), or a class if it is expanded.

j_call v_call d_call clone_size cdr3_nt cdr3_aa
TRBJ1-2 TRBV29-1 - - TGCAGCGTTGAAGACCCCCCAGCAACCAACTATGGCTACACCTTC CSVEDPPATNYGYTF
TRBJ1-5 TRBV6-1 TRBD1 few TGTGCCAGCAGTCTGACAGGGTATGACAATCAGCCCCAGCATTTT CASSLTGYDNQPQHF
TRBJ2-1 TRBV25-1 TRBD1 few TGTGCCAGCGGTAGGGGGACAGGGGCATACAATGAGCAGTTCTTC CASGRGTGAYNEQFF
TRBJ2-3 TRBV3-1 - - TGTGCCAGCAGCCAAGCGCCATACCGCACAGATACGCAGTATTTT CASSQAPYRTDTQYF
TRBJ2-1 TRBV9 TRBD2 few TGTGCCAGCGGGACTAGCGGGAGGGAATTCTACAATGAGCAGTTCTTC CASGTSGREFYNEQFF
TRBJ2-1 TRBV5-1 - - TGCGCCAGCAGCCGGAGGGCGAGCGACAATGAGCAGTTCTTC CASSRRASDNEQFF
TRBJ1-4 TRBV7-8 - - TGTGCCAGCAGCTCAAGGGGTACTAATGAAAAACTGTTTTTT CASSSRGTNEKLFF
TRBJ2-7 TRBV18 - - TGTGCCAGCTCACCCCAATATGGAGGGGCCCAGCAGTACTTC CASSPQYGGAQQYF
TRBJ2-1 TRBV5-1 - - TGCGCCAGCAGCTCGGACATTTTGAGCTCCTACAATGAGCAGTTCTTC CASSSDILSSYNEQFF
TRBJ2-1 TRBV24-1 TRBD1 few TGTGCCACCAGTGATGCAAACAGGGGCTACAATGAGCAGTTCTTC CATSDANRGYNEQFF
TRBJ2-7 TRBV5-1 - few TGCGCCAGCAGCTCCCTCGACTTATCTTCCTACGAGCAGTACTTC CASSSLDLSSYEQYF
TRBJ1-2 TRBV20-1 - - TGCAGTGCAACAGGGAATAACTATGGCTACACCTTC CSATGNNYGYTF
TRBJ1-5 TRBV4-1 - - TGCGCCAGCAGCCAAGATGGTGGCGCGGGTCAGCCCCAGCATTTT CASSQDGGAGQPQHF
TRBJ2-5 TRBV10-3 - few TGTGCCATCAGTGAGACCGGGACCCAGTACTTC CAISETGTQYF
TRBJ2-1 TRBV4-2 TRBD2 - TGTGCCAGCAGCCAATTCCTAGCGGTCTCCAATGAGCAGTTCTTC CASSQFLAVSNEQFF
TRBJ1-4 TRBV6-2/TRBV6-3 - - TGTGCCAGCAGAGATGGAACTAATGAAAAACTGTTTTTT CASRDGTNEKLFF